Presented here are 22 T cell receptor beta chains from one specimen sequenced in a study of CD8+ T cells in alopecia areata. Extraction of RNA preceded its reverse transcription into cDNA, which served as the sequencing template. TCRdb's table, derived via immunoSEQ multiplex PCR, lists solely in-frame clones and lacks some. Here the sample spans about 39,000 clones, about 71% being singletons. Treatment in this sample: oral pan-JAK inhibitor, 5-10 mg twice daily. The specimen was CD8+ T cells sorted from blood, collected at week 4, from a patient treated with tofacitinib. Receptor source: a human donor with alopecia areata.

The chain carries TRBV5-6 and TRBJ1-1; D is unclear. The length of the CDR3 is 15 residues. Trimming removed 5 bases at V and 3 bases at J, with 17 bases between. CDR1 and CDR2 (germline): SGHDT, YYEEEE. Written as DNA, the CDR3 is TGTGCCAGCAGACGGGATAGGTTCGGGGACACTGAAGCTTTCTTT. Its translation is CASRRDRFGDTEAFF.

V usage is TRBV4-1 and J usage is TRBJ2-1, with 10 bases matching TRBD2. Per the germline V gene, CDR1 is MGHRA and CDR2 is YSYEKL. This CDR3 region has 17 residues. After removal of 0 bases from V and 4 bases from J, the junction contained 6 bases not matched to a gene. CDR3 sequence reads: CASSQDSSSGGYNEQFF. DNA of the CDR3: TGCGCCAGCAGCCAAGACTCGTCTAGCGGGGGATACAATGAGCAGTTCTTC.

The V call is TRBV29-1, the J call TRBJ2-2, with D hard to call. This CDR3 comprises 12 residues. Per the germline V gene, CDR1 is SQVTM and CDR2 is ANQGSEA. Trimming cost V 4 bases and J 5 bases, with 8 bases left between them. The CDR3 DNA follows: TGCAGCGTTGCAGGCGAGACCGGGGAGCTGTTTTTT. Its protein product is CSVAGETGELFF.

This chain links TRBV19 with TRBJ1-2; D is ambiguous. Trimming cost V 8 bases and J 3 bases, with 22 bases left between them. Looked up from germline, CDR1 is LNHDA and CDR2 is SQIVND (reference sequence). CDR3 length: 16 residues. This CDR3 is CASVSRSQGPYYGYTF. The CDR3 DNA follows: TGTGCCAGTGTGAGTAGGAGCCAAGGGCCTTACTATGGCTACACCTTC.

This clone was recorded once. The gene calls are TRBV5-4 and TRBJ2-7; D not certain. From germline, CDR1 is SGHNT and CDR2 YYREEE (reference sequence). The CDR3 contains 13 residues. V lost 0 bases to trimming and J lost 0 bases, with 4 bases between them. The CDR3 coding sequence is TGTGCCAGCAGCTTGGTCGGCTCCTACGAGCAGTACTTC. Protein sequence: CASSLVGSYEQYF.

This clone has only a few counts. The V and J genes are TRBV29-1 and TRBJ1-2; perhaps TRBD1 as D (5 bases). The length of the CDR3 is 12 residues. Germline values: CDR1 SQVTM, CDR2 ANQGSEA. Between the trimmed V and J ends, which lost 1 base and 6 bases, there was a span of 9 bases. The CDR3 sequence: CSVEGGEDGYTF. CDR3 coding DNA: TGCAGCGTTGAAGGGGGCGAGGATGGCTACACCTTC.

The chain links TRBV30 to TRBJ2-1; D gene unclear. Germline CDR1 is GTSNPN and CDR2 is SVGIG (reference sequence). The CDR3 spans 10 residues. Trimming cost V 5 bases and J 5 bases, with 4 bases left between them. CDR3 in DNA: TGTGCCTGGGCTGACAATGAGCAGTTCTTC. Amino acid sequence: CAWADNEQFF.

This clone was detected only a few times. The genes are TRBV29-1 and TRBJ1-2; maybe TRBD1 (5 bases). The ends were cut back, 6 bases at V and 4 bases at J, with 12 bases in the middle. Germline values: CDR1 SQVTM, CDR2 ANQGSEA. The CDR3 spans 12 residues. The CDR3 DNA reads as TGCAGCGTGAACGCTGACAGCTATGGCTACACCTTC. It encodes CSVNADSYGYTF.

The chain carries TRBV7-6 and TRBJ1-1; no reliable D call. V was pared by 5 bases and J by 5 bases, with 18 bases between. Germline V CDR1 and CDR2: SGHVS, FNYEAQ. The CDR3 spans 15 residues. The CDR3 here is CASSQNVRAGTEAFF. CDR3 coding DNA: TGTGCCAGCAGCCAAAACGTGAGGGCTGGGACTGAAGCTTTCTTT.

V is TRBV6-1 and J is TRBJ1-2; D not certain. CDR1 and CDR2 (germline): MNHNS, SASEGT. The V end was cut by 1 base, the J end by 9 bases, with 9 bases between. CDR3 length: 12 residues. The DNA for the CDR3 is TGTGCCAGCAGTGAAGAACGGGTTCGCTACACCTTC. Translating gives CASSEERVRYTF.

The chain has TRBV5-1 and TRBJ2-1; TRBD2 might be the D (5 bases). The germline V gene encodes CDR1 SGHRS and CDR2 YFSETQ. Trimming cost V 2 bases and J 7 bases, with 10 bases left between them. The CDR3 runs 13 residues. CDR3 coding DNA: TGCGCCAGCAGCTTTGGGGAGCGGAATGAGCAGTTCTTC. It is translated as CASSFGERNEQFF.

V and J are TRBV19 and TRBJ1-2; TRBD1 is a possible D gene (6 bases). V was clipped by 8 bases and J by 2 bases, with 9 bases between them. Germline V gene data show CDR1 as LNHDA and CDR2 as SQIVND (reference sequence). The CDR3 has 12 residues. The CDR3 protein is CASATGNYGYTF. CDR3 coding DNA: TGTGCCAGTGCGACAGGAAACTATGGCTACACCTTC.

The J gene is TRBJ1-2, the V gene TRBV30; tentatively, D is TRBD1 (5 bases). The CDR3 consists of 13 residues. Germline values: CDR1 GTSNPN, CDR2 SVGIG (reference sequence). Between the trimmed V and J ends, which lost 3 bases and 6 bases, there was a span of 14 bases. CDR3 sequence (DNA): TGTGCCTGGAGCCATGGGGCAGGGAATGGCTACACCTTC. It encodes CAWSHGAGNGYTF.

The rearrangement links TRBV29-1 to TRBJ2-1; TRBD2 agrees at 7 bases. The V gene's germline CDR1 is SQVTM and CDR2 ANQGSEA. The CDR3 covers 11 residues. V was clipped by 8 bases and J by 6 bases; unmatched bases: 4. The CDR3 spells CSSWGGNEQFF. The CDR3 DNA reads TGCAGCTCTTGGGGGGGCAATGAGCAGTTCTTC.

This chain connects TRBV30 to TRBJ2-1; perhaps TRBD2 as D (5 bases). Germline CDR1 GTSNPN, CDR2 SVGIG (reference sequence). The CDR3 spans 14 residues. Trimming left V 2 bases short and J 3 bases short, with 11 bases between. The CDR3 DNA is TGTGCCTGGAGTCCCCCCGCGGGCTACAATGAGCAGTTCTTC. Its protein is CAWSPPAGYNEQFF. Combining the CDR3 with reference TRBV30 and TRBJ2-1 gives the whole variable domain SQTIHQWPATLVQPVGSPLSLECTVEGTSNPNLYWYRQAAGRGLQLLFYSVGIGQISSEVPQNLSASRPQDRQFILSSKKLLLSDSGFYLCAWSPPAGYNEQFFGPGTRLTVL.

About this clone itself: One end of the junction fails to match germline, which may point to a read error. CDR3 sequence: CASSLGARTGQSF. CDR3 nucleotides: TGTGCCAGCAGCTTAGGGGCTAGAACAGGACAATCATTC. The chain employs TRBV7-8 and TRBJ2-7; D might be TRBD1 (5 bases). There are 13 residues in the CDR3. Germline CDR1 is SGHVS and CDR2 is FQNEAQ.

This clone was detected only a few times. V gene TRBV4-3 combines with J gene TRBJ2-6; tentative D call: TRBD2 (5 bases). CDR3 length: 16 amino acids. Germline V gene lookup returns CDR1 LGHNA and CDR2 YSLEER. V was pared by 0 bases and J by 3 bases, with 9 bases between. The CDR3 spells CASSQEAGVGANVLTF. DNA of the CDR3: TGCGCCAGCAGCCAAGAAGCCGGGGTTGGGGCCAACGTCCTGACTTTC.

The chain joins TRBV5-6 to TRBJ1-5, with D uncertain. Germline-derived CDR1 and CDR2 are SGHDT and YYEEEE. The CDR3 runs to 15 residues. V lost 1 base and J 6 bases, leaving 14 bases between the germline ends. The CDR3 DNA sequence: TGTGCCAGCAGCTTGAGTGCGACAAGCGGTCAGCCCCAGCATTTT. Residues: CASSLSATSGQPQHF.

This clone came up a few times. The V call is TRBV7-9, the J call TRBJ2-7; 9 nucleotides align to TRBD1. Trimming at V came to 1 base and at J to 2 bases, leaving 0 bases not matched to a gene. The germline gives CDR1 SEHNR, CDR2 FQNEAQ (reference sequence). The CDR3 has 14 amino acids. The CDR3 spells CASSLGQGAYEQYF. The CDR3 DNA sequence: TGTGCCAGCAGCTTAGGACAGGGGGCCTACGAGCAGTACTTC.

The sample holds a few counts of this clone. In DNA form, the CDR3 reads TGTGCCTGGACCTCTGGTGATTACTCAGATACGCAGTATTTT. Its translation: CAWTSGDYSDTQYF. This rearrangement joins TRBV30 to TRBJ2-3; D gene ambiguous. This CDR3 region has 14 residues. Germline CDR1 and CDR2: GTSNPN and SVGIG (reference sequence). Trimming removed 4 bases at V and 4 bases at J, with 15 bases between. The variable domain in full, completed from reference TRBV30 and TRBJ2-3, reads SQTIHQWPATLVQPVGSPLSLECTVEGTSNPNLYWYRQAAGRGLQLLFYSVGIGQISSEVPQNLSASRPQDRQFILSSKKLLLSDSGFYLCAWTSGDYSDTQYFGPGTRLTVL.

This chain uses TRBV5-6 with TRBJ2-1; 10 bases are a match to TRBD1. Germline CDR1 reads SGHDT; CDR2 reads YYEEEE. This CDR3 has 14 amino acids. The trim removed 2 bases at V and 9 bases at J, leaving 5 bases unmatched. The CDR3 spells CASSFGTGDREQFF. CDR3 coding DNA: TGTGCCAGCAGCTTCGGGACAGGGGATCGTGAGCAGTTCTTC.

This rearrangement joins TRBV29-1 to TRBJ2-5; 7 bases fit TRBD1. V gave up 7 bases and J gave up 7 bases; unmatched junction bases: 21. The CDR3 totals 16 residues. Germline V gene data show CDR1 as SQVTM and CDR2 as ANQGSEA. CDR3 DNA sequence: TGCAGCGCTCCCAGTCCCGGGACAGAGAGGATTGGGACCCAGTACTTC. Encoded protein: CSAPSPGTERIGTQYF.